Listed here are 25 T cell receptor beta chains from one sample, sequenced in a study of blood T cells in healthy people across ages. A second PCR, run for roughly 7 to 12 cycles, used a sample-barcoded 5' primer plus a J-beta primer mix. TCRdb reprocessed the 5' RACE reads with MiXCR, giving one entry per CDR3 protein. The sample consists of around 800,000 distinct CDR3 sequences, 35% to 50% of them appearing once. What was sequenced was blood. These receptors were collected from a man older than 75 in good health.

This clonotype was counted once. CDR3 protein: CASSSTGLADTGELFF. DNA for the CDR3: TGCGCCAGCAGCTCAACGGGACTAGCGGACACCGGGGAGCTGTTTTTT. The chain carries TRBV5-1 and TRBJ2-2; 11 bases are shared with TRBD2. The germline V gene has CDR1 SGHRS and CDR2 YFSETQ. V shed 3 bases and J 3 bases; nucleotides not matched to a gene: 4. This CDR3 comprises 16 residues.

This clonotype was detected a few times. The chain joins TRBV12-3 or TRBV12-4 to TRBJ1-6; 10 bases are shared with TRBD1. The CDR3 sequence is 14 residues long. J was trimmed by 7 bases and V by 7 bases; bases with no gene match: 4. The CDR3 nucleotides read TGTGCCAGCACCCGGACAGGGGGGAATTCACCCCTCCACTTT. It yields the protein CASTRTGGNSPLHF.

CDR3 DNA: TGTGCCAGCAGCGCCGGGACAGGGGGGAATCAGCCCCAGCATTTT. It yields the protein CASSAGTGGNQPQHF. The chain joins TRBV5-5 to TRBJ1-5; 11 nucleotides line up with TRBD1. Trimming took 4 bases from V and 4 from J; bases not matched to a gene: 4. Germline CDR1 and CDR2: SGHKS and YYEKEE (reference sequence). CDR3 length: 15 amino acids.

This clonotype has a single count. This may arise from a read error, as a much more abundant clone is one base away. The chain recombines TRBV29-1 with TRBJ2-1; TRBD1 matches 7 bases. The J call may be mistaken, given a closer DNA end match to TRBJ2-7. The CDR3 extends over 15 amino acids. Per germline, CDR1 SQVTM and CDR2 ANQGSEA. CDR3: CSVWRTGSIYNEQYF. The CDR3 region has the DNA TGCAGCGTCTGGAGGACAGGCAGTATCTACAATGAGCAGTACTTC.

Comments on this clonotype: Compared with germline, one end of the junction differs, possibly owing to a read error. The chain combines TRBV28 with TRBJ2-3; maybe TRBD1 (5 bases). Germline CDR1 is MDHEN and CDR2 is SYDVKM. The CDR3 has 17 residues. CDR3 sequence reads: CAGSFLWAGKSTDTQYF. In DNA, the CDR3 is TGTGCCGGCAGTTTTTTGTGGGCAGGGAAAAGCACAGATACGCAGTATTTT.

This clonotype was seen only a few times. CDR3: CASGSGGGQQETQYF. The CDR3 DNA sequence: TGTGCCAGCGGATCGGGAGGGGGACAGCAAGAGACCCAGTACTTC. This sequence joins TRBV11-2 and TRBJ2-5, with D perhaps TRBD2 (8 bases). The germline CDR1 and CDR2 sequences are SGHAT and FQNNGV. The CDR3 consists of 15 residues. V lost 8 bases, J lost 2 bases, and 18 bases lay in between.

Many counts were recorded for this clonotype. This rearrangement joins TRBV4-3 to TRBJ1-4, with TRBD1 identical over 7 bases. The V gene's germline CDR1 is LGHNA and CDR2 YSLEER. V shed 4 bases and J 8 bases; nucleotides not matched to a gene: 10. CDR3 length: 15 residues. The CDR3 spells CASSRNRGLGEKLFF. CDR3 DNA sequence: TGCGCCAGCAGCCGAAACAGGGGCCTAGGAGAAAAACTGTTTTTT.

The V and J genes are TRBV5-1 and TRBJ2-1, with 8 bases identical to TRBD2. Trimming at V came to 2 bases and at J to 7 bases, leaving 8 bases not matched to a gene. This CDR3 spans 15 amino acids. Germline V gives CDR1 SGHRS, CDR2 YFSETQ. The CDR3: CASSFQAGARNEQFF. The CDR3 bases are TGCGCCAGCAGCTTTCAAGCGGGAGCTAGGAATGAGCAGTTCTTC.

V gene TRBV19 combines with J gene TRBJ2-7; D call uncertain. CDR3 length: 11 amino acids. In germline, CDR1 is LNHDA, CDR2 SQIVND (reference sequence). The V end lost 4 bases, the J end lost 7 bases, and 8 bases lay between the germline ends. The CDR3: CASSRWNEQYF. In nucleotides, the CDR3 is TGTGCCAGTAGTAGGTGGAATGAGCAGTACTTC.

With regard to this clonotype: A read error may explain this, as a much larger clone is one base away. V and J are TRBV9 and TRBJ2-3; TRBD2 might be the D (5 bases). This CDR3 has 16 amino acids. Trimming stripped 4 bases from V and 3 bases from J, with 18 bases between. CDR1 and CDR2 from the germline V gene are SGDLS and YYNGEE. The CDR3 DNA reads TGTGCCAGCAGCCTCACCGAGGGCTTGGGAACAGATACGCAGTATTTT. This gives the protein CASSLTEGLGTDTQYF.

The V and J genes are TRBV11-1 and TRBJ2-2; D is unresolved. Trimming shortened V by 5 bases and J by 8 bases, and 12 bases separated the two germline ends. Germline values: CDR1 SGHAT, CDR2 FQDESV (reference sequence). The CDR3 covers 13 residues. CDR3 amino acids: CASSRFSEGELFF. In DNA form, the CDR3 reads TGTGCCAGCAGCCGGTTCTCGGAGGGGGAGCTGTTTTTT.

The chain joins TRBV7-2 to TRBJ2-1; TRBD2 agrees at 14 bases. CDR1 is SGHTA, CDR2 FQGNSA, per germline. The CDR3 covers 14 residues. V was pared by 6 bases and J by 8 bases, with 3 bases of the junction left unmatched. The CDR3, as DNA: TGTGCCAGCAGACGGGGACTAGCGGGAGATGAGCAGTTCTTC. This codes for CASRRGLAGDEQFF.

The chain combines TRBV10-3 with TRBJ2-3; 7 positions agree with TRBD1. There are 14 residues in the CDR3. V shed 8 bases, J shed 2 bases, and the junction held 7 bases outside the gene matches. In germline, CDR1 is ENHRY, CDR2 SYGVKD. The CDR3 coding sequence is TGTGCCATCGGGGAGACAGGGAACACAGATACGCAGTATTTT. This codes for CAIGETGNTDTQYF.

The V call is TRBV20-1, the J call TRBJ2-1; D may be TRBD2 (5 bases). This CDR3 is 17 amino acids long. V shed 6 bases and J shed 5 bases, with 26 bases lying between them. Germline CDR1 is DFQATT and CDR2 is SNEGSKA (reference sequence). The DNA of the CDR3 is TGCAGTGCCGCGGGCCTTGGTGGTAGCGCTAGACACAATGAGCAGTTCTTC. It yields the protein CSAAGLGGSARHNEQFF.

The chain uses TRBV19 and TRBJ2-1; D may be TRBD1 (5 bases). CDR1 is LNHDA and CDR2 is SQIVND in the germline V gene (reference sequence). V was clipped by 0 bases and J by 2 bases, with 11 bases between them. The CDR3 covers 16 residues. CDR3 bases: TGTGCCAGTAGTATAGACCACGCCAGGGCCTACAATGAGCAGTTCTTC. As protein: CASSIDHARAYNEQFF.

The rearrangement joins TRBV7-2 to TRBJ2-7; 7 bases line up with TRBD2. The germline gives CDR1 SGHTA, CDR2 FQGNSA. This CDR3 region has 14 residues. The ends lost 7 bases at V and 2 bases at J; junction bases unmatched: 8. The CDR3 loop reads CASTSSSGPYEQYF. In nucleotides, the CDR3 is TGTGCCAGCACTTCTTCTAGCGGCCCCTACGAGCAGTACTTC. Full variable domain (missing parts from reference TRBV7-2 and TRBJ2-7): GAGVSQSPSNKVTEKGKDVELRCDPISGHTALYWYRQSLGQGLEFLIYFQGNSAPDKSGLPSDRFSAERTGGSVSTLTIQRTQQEDSAVYLCASTSSSGPYEQYFGPGTRLTVT.

In nucleotides, the CDR3 is TGTGCCAGCAGTGAGGGGACAGGGGGCAATGAGCAGTTCTTC. Translating it yields CASSEGTGGNEQFF. The rearrangement uses TRBV6-4 and TRBJ2-1, with TRBD1 matching over 11 bases. CDR1 and CDR2 (germline): MRHNA, SNTAGT. Trimming cost V 3 bases and J 6 bases; bases outside gene matches: 1. The CDR3 extends over 14 amino acids.

The chain is built from TRBV6-2 or TRBV6-3 and TRBJ2-7; 13 bases map to TRBD2. The V and J ends lost 4 bases and 1 base, in that order; junction bases with no gene match: 7. The CDR3 contains 17 residues. Germline assignment: CDR1 MNHEY and CDR2 SVGEGT. The CDR3 nucleotides read TGTGCCAGCAGTTCCCTCGGGACTAGCGGGGATTCCTACGAGCAGTACTTC. Translating gives CASSSLGTSGDSYEQYF.

In regard to this clonotype: This may be a read error: a much more frequent sequence differs by one nucleotide. The V call is TRBV30, the J call TRBJ2-7; D ambiguous. The V and J ends lost 0 bases and 7 bases respectively, with 16 bases between them. Germline V lookup: CDR1 GTSNPN, CDR2 SVGIG (reference sequence). This CDR3 is 14 amino acids long. The CDR3 DNA sequence: TGTGCCTGGAGTGTTGGCGCAGAATACAATGAGCAGTACTTC. It encodes CAWSVGAEYNEQYF.

This clonotype was seen just once. The chain uses TRBV29-1 and TRBJ2-1; the D gene could be TRBD1 or TRBD2 (6 bases each). Deletions cut 5 bases from V and 9 bases from J, with 14 bases between. The V gene's germline CDR1 is SQVTM and CDR2 ANQGSEA. The CDR3 length is 12 residues. CDR3 region: CSVRGALGEQFF. The DNA of the CDR3 is TGCAGCGTTAGGGGGGCCTTGGGTGAGCAGTTCTTC.

The V call is TRBV28, the J call TRBJ2-1, with a weak D call TRBD2 (5 bases). The CDR3 covers 14 residues. In germline, CDR1 is MDHEN, CDR2 SYDVKM. Trimming left V 6 bases short and J 6 bases short, with 15 bases between. The DNA for the CDR3 is TGTGCCAGCAGACCCCCCGGGAATTCCAATGAGCAGTTCTTC. Translated, it gives CASRPPGNSNEQFF.

The chain combines TRBV29-1 with TRBJ2-7; D is uncertain. The CDR3 spans 11 residues. Germline CDR1 and CDR2: SQVTM and ANQGSEA. The V end lost 7 bases, the J end lost 2 bases, and 9 bases lay between the germline ends. Here the CDR3 DNA reads TGCAGCGGTAGAGTAGCCTACGAGCAGTACTTC. It encodes CSGRVAYEQYF.

In the case of this clonotype: One junction end disagrees with the germline gene, perhaps due to a read error. The gene calls are TRBV12-3 or TRBV12-4 and TRBJ2-3, with D possibly being TRBD2 (5 bases). The CDR3 length is 12 residues. The CDR3 spells CASRSSTDMQYF. The CDR3 coding sequence is TGTGCCAGCAGATCTAGCACAGATATGCAGTATTTT.

Only a few counts were recorded for this clonotype. This chain joins TRBV20-1 and TRBJ2-5, with 8 bases identical to TRBD1. TRBJ2-7 matches the DNA end more closely, so the J call is doubtful. Germline loops: CDR1 DFQATT, CDR2 SNEGSKA (reference sequence). This CDR3 is built from 13 residues. CDR3 sequence reads: CSASNRGIGEQYF. As DNA, the CDR3 is TGCAGTGCTAGCAACAGGGGGATTGGCGAGCAGTACTTC.

This clonotype was detected ten times or more. This chain joins TRBV6-1 and TRBJ1-2; D gene uncertain. V was cut by 3 bases and J by 0 bases, with 11 bases left in between. Per the germline V gene, CDR1 is MNHNS and CDR2 is SASEGT. The CDR3 extends over 15 amino acids. CDR3 loop: CASSEGFGANYGYTF. The CDR3 bases are TGTGCCAGCAGTGAGGGTTTCGGAGCTAACTATGGCTACACCTTC.